These 14 T cell receptor beta chains originate from one sample sequenced in a study of shared clonotypes between healthy human individuals. TCRdb keeps only in-frame clones here, not all; method: immunoSEQ multiplex PCR. Among around 2.5 million clones listed, approximately 93% were seen once. Sequencing input: naive CD4+ T cells from PBMCs. Subset meaning: CD45RA+ positively selected. These receptors were taken from a young man in good health. Some clones in this sample may be carry-over from other donors' samples.

V gene TRBV5-1 combines with J gene TRBJ2-1; TRBD2 matches at 11 bases. CDR3 size: 15 residues. The germline V gene has CDR1 SGHRS and CDR2 YFSETQ. V was pared by 4 bases and J by 4 bases, with 4 bases of the junction left unmatched. This chain's CDR3 is CASSGGLADYNEQFF. The CDR3 nucleotides are TGCGCCAGCAGCGGGGGACTAGCGGATTACAATGAGCAGTTCTTC. The variable domain in full, with the rest retrieved from reference TRBV5-1 and TRBJ2-1, is KAGVTQTPRYLIKTRGQQVTLSCSPISGHRSVSWYQQTPGQGLQFLFEYFSETQRNKGNFPGRFSGRQFSNSRSEMNVSTLELGDSALYLCASSGGLADYNEQFFGPGTRLTVL.

Note on this clone: The sample contains more than one DNA sequence encoding this CDR3. The chain recombines TRBV6-1 with TRBJ1-5, with a possible D match to TRBD1 (5 bases). The CDR3 loop spans 14 amino acids. CDR1 is MNHNS, CDR2 SASEGT, per germline. Trimming removed 0 bases at V and 2 bases at J, with 5 bases between. CDR3 region: CASSEAGGNQPQHF. In DNA, the CDR3 is TGTGCCAGCAGTGAAGCGGGGGGCAATCAGCCCCAGCATTTT.

This clone has just one count. The sample has other DNA sequences that encode this CDR3 too. The gene calls are TRBV7-2 and TRBJ2-2, with D perhaps given as TRBD1 or TRBD2 (5 bases each). The CDR3 runs 13 residues. Trimming took off 5 bases at V and 8 bases at J, with 12 bases between the two ends. Germline loops: CDR1 SGHTA, CDR2 FQGNSA. CDR3 nucleotide sequence: TGTGCCAGCAGCCCCCTGGGGGTGGGGGAGCTGTTTTTT. Translating gives CASSPLGVGELFF.

Worth noting for this clone: Within the sample, other DNA sequences also encode this same CDR3. The chain carries TRBV9 and TRBJ1-2; the match to TRBD1 covers 8 bases. With V trimmed by 0 bases and J by 8 bases, 3 bases remained unmatched. Germline CDR1 reads SGDLS; CDR2 reads YYNGEE. This CDR3 contains 13 residues. In DNA form, the CDR3 reads TGTGCCAGCAGCGTAGTGTCAGGGGGCGGCTACACCTTC. It specifies CASSVVSGGGYTF.

This chain links TRBV7-6 with TRBJ1-1; TRBD1 matches 7 bases. The J segment lost 7 bases and the V segment lost 5 bases, leaving 13 bases of the junction unmatched. This CDR3 is built from 15 residues. Germline V gene data show CDR1 as SGHVS and CDR2 as FNYEAQ. The CDR3 loop reads CASSPSVGAGGEAFF. In DNA, the CDR3 is TGTGCCAGCAGCCCGAGTGTAGGGGCAGGGGGTGAAGCTTTCTTT.

Regarding this clone: No conserved phenylalanine or tryptophan is present at the end of the CDR3, so a read error is the likely explanation. The rearrangement uses TRBV28 and TRBJ1-2; 7 positions agree with TRBD1. The CDR3 sequence is 14 residues long. CDR1 and CDR2 (germline): MDHEN, SYDVKM. The trim removed 6 bases at V and 3 bases at J, leaving 7 bases unmatched. The CDR3 DNA reads as TGTGCCAGCAGACTAGGGGGCGCAGACTATGGCTACACCCTC. This translates into CASRLGGADYGYTL.

V and J are TRBV6-1 and TRBJ1-5, with 7 bases lining up with TRBD1. J gave up 5 bases and V 0 bases, and 4 bases lay outside the gene matches. Germline CDR1 is MNHNS and CDR2 is SASEGT. CDR3 length equals 15 residues. CDR3 bases: TGTGCCAGCAGTGAAGCGGGGACAGAATATCAGCCCCAGCATTTT. Protein: CASSEAGTEYQPQHF.

The chain uses TRBV2 and TRBJ1-1; D perhaps matches TRBD1 (6 bases). Germline V gene data show CDR1 as SNHLY and CDR2 as FYNNEI. The germline V and J ends were trimmed by 4 bases and 0 bases, with 12 bases remaining between them. The CDR3 is 15 residues long. The CDR3 DNA reads as TGTGCCAGCAGTGTACAGGGTCCGATGAACACTGAAGCTTTCTTT. It yields the protein CASSVQGPMNTEAFF. The full variable domain, with the rest looked up from reference TRBV2 and TRBJ1-1, is EPEVTQTPSHQVTQMGQEVILRCVPISNHLYFYWYRQILGQKVEFLVSFYNNEISEKSEIFDDQFSVERPDGSNFTLKIRSTKLEDSAMYFCASSVQGPMNTEAFFGQGTRLTVV.

The chain recombines TRBV7-2 with TRBJ1-1; D unclear. Germline V CDR1 and CDR2: SGHTA, FQGNSA. The CDR3 runs 12 residues. Trimming removed 3 bases from V and 11 bases from J, with 13 bases in between. The CDR3: CASSFMGQAAFF. The CDR3 region has the DNA TGTGCCAGCAGCTTTATGGGCCAAGCGGCTTTCTTT.

In regard to this clone: The same CDR3 arises from other DNA sequences in this sample as well. The chain combines TRBV5-1 with TRBJ2-5, with 8 bases fitting TRBD1. The trim removed 0 bases at V and 5 bases at J, leaving 6 bases unmatched. The CDR3 is 15 amino acids. The V gene's germline CDR1 is SGHRS and CDR2 YFSETQ. This chain's CDR3 is CASSLEQGGRETQYF. As DNA, the CDR3 is TGCGCCAGCAGCTTGGAACAGGGGGGACGGGAGACCCAGTACTTC.

The chain combines TRBV19 with TRBJ2-1; D call uncertain. Germline lookup yields CDR1 LNHDA and CDR2 SQIVND (reference sequence). This CDR3 has 13 amino acids. Between the trimmed V and J ends, which lost 3 bases and 13 bases, there was a span of 16 bases. The CDR3 here is CASSMGFATKQFF. As DNA, the CDR3 is TGTGCCAGTAGTATGGGGTTCGCGACCAAACAGTTCTTC.

The J gene is TRBJ2-7, the V gene TRBV2; no reliable D call. The CDR3 length is 14 residues. V shed 6 bases and J shed 5 bases, with 17 bases lying between them. The germline V gene has CDR1 SNHLY and CDR2 FYNNEI. The CDR3 is CASRAYDLDNEQYF. As DNA, the CDR3 is TGTGCCAGCAGGGCGTATGACCTAGACAACGAGCAGTACTTC.

The chain employs TRBV4-2 and TRBJ1-2; D not resolved. The CDR3 is 16 amino acids. V was trimmed by 4 bases and J by 0 bases, leaving 15 bases between them. CDR1 is LGHNA, CDR2 YNFKEQ, per germline. The DNA of the CDR3 is TGTGCCAGCAGCCTTCCAGGATCCATATCTAACTATGGCTACACCTTC. It yields the protein CASSLPGSISNYGYTF.

This chain links TRBV7-8 with TRBJ2-6, with 7 bases identical to TRBD1. This CDR3 is 20 amino acids long. With V trimmed by 2 bases and J by 3 bases, 16 bases remained unmatched. Per germline, CDR1 SGHVS and CDR2 FQNEAQ. The CDR3 spells CASSLIMGQTLVFGANVLTF. The CDR3, as DNA: TGTGCCAGCAGCTTAATAATGGGACAGACACTAGTCTTTGGGGCCAACGTCCTGACTTTC.